This T cell receptor (beta chain) was captured by sequencing in a study of Graves' ophthalmopathy and Graves' hyperthyroidism (dated by TCRdb to 2017 to 2018). At the level of the whole study: Peripheral blood was collected at initial diagnosis, prior to any treatment. The study used TCR beta repertoire signatures to distinguish Graves' ophthalmopathy from Graves' hyperthyroidism and to predict progression to ophthalmopathy. In total, approximately 140 blood samples were TCR-sequenced: approximately 42 ophthalmopathy, some 75 hyperthyroidism and roughly 17 hyperthyroidism-to-ophthalmopathy patients. To explore V-J signatures that separate ophthalmopathy from hyperthyroidism, a discovery set of 95 to 100 patients was enrolled, consisting of about 45 with ophthalmopathy and 55 to 65 with stable hyperthyroidism. For independent validation, a separate cohort was made up of 18 hyperthyroidism patients plus 17 patients who later progressed from hyperthyroidism to ophthalmopathy. In over five hyperthyroidism patients, the T-cell repertoires found in thyroid tissue were compared with those found in blood. After sampling, hyperthyroidism patients received methimazole starting at 30 mg daily, and ophthalmopathy patients received high-dose intravenous methylprednisolone.

This clonotype was seen more than once but under ten times. Its specific antigen is unknown. No base quality values were provided; no much bigger clone lies one nucleotide off. The investigation overall reported the following: In validation, the model predicted ophthalmopathy progression with about 64% sensitivity and less than 80% specificity; some 13 predicted patients were CT-confirmed with GO in a median of around 6 months. Sample size was not statistically predetermined, and group allocation was not concealed from the investigators. In cross-validation, the 13-signature model distinguished ophthalmopathy from stable hyperthyroidism with 85% to 90% sensitivity and about 84% specificity, and in the test set the corresponding values were about 80% and 75%. Most expanded thyroid clonotypes with a frequency above 0.001 also appeared in blood, which suggests that blood repertoires may reflect the immune response in the thyroid.

TCR beta CDR3 regions were amplified from RNA transcripts for repertoire sequencing. The first round of RT-PCR was done with HTBI primers and the Qiagen OneStep RT-PCR kit, and was followed by a second round of multiplex PCR, then size selection and purification. Libraries were sequenced on an Illumina HiSeq2000 using paired-end 100 bp reads. The study's own analysis went as follows. SOAPnuke was used to process the reads, throwing out any read that had adapters, had uncalled bases, had a mean Phred below 15, or lacked an exact constant-primer or identifier match. COPE v1.2.5 was used to merge the high-quality paired reads. Clonotypes were defined as unique nucleotide sequences and were aligned to IMGT TRB V, D and J references using MiTCR v1.1. Analysis was restricted to V-J combinations with a frequency above 0.0001, which covered 99.2% of repertoires. For each V-J combination, a TCR clonal expansion and chaos score was defined as the ratio of F50 clonal expansion to chaos observed in the TCRdist matrix. Welch's t-statistics and random forest were used to narrow the features down to more than 10 V-J combinations, which were then fed into a naive Bayes classifier. The similarity between thyroid and blood repertoires was quantified using the Morisita-Horn index. TCRdb cleaned the public reads at Q25 with fastp, built clones with MiXCR and kept in-frame beta chains. Every CDR3 protein is listed once, alongside the most common genes and DNA of its rows. For this entry, the V and J calls and clone size follow TCRdb and not the study's own pipeline. This sample lists roughly 350,000 distinct CDR3 sequences; approximately 18% were detected once. 2% to 3% of the sample comes from the top ten.

Trimming costs V 0 bases and J 5 bases, and their ends lie 13 bases apart. Per the germline V gene, SGHTA is the CDR1 and FQGTGA is the CDR2. The CDR3 spans 15 residues, from the cysteine through the phenylalanine. The retained sequence is limited to the CDR3, 45 bases, with the frame set at the first base. A patient counted as having stable hyperthyroidism if there was no progression to ophthalmopathy within 18 months of follow-up. Patients with hyperthyroidism were aged 18 to 65 years, had been newly diagnosed, and had a disease duration of less than 2 months. Patients with other autoimmune diseases, uncontrolled infections, pregnancy or lactation were excluded. Clinical symptoms, serum thyroxine, TRAb, thyroid ultrasound and orbital computed tomography were used for diagnosis. Using Ficoll-Paque density gradient centrifugation, PBMCs were isolated from 10 ml of fresh peripheral blood. Total RNA was extracted with Trizol reagent and quality-checked on an Agilent 2100 Bioanalyzer.

Recombination connected TRBV7-3 to TRBJ1-1; TRBD1 is a possible D gene, resting on 6 matching bases. Material for sequencing was peripheral blood. This receptor was taken from an adult woman with stable Graves' hyperthyroidism. The encoded CDR3 is CASSLTGAGSTEAFF. In nucleotide form, the sequence is TGTGCCAGCAGCTTAACGGGGGCCGGCAGTACTGAAGCTTTCTTT.